The subject of this entry is one T cell receptor beta chain. Its antigen is not identified. The CDR3 contains 14 residues. V gave up 6 bases and J gave up 2 bases; unmatched junction bases: 5. CDR1 WSHSY and CDR2 SAAADI come from the germline V gene. The sample originates from a study of radiotherapy plus CTLA-4 blockade in lung cancer. Findings and caveats of the study: An expansion of tumor-derived TCR clones occurred in blood after radiotherapy plus ipilimumab.

Clones were sequenced by immunoSEQ multiplex PCR, and TCRdb holds only the in-frame ones, with some missing. The repertoire holds about 68,000 clones, with around 80% as singletons. The source is a human donor with non-small cell lung cancer who had a complete response to radiotherapy plus ipilimumab. Sequencing was performed on peripheral blood, taken from a patient treated with radiotherapy plus ipilimumab. The chain employs TRBV10-2 and TRBJ1-1; TRBD1 aligns across 8 bases. CDR3: CASRDRGLNTEAFF. The DNA for the CDR3 is TGCGCCAGCAGAGACAGGGGCCTCAACACTGAAGCTTTCTTT.